Reported below is one T cell receptor beta chain. CDR3 length equals 17 residues. V was trimmed by 4 bases and J by 7 bases, leaving 29 bases between them. Germline loops: CDR1 SQVTM, CDR2 ANQGSEA. This entry is derived from a study of cytomegalovirus exposure and HLA in healthy donors. PCR was performed using 60 Vbeta and 13 Jbeta primers. Produced via immunoSEQ multiplex PCR; TCRdb's table is partial and in-frame only. The sample includes tens of thousands of clones, roughly 64% of them seen just once. V gene TRBV29-1 combines with J gene TRBJ2-7, with a tentative D call TRBD2 (6 bases). The sequenced sample consisted of PBMCs. This TCR was sampled from a man in his fifties or sixties in good health and CMV-seropositive. CDR3 nucleotides: TGCAGCGTTGCTCTATGGACGGGGACTGAGCTGGGGAGGGAGCAGTACTTC. As protein: CSVALWTGTELGREQYF.